This T cell receptor (beta chain) was obtained from a study of neurological immune-mediated disorders. In this sample, this clonotype turned up many times. Antigen specificity is unknown. 5'RACE with 10-nucleotide random UMIs generated the cDNA. MiXCR was run by TCRdb on the 5' RACE reads, yielding one entry per CDR3 protein. Altogether tens of thousands of distinct CDR3 sequences are present, 3% to 3.5% being singletons, with the ten largest covering about 4%. Study-level points and caveats: TCR-beta repertoires seemed private in all groups, with no expanded CDR3 amino acid sequences shared.

Source material was 2 million unsorted PBMCs, stored at -80 °C in RNAlater. The CDR3 spans 14 residues. V lost 6 bases to trimming and J lost 4 bases, with 15 bases between them. Germline V gene sequence: CDR1 MDHEN, CDR2 SYDVKM. The sequence came from a man aged 40-49 years with multiple sclerosis. V is TRBV28 and J is TRBJ2-5; tentatively, D is TRBD1 (7 bases). What was sequenced was PBMCs. CDR3 residues: CASSLIQGGETQYF. In DNA, the CDR3 is TGTGCCAGCAGCCTTATTCAGGGGGGAGAGACCCAGTACTTC.